This TCR beta chain was sequenced during a study of T-cell memory formation after mild COVID-19. This clonotype has only a few counts. One entry per CDR3 protein results from TCRdb running MiXCR on the 5' RACE reads. The sample has just over 50,000 distinct CDR3 sequences, approximately 9% seen once. The CDR3 sequence is 15 residues long. Germline trimming cut 5 bases from V and 4 bases from J; bases unmatched to any gene: 11. Germline V CDR1 and CDR2: MNHEY, SMNVEV (reference sequence). The source of this sequence is an adult woman who had mild COVID-19 (a few samples of this study predate the infection). Cell type and time point are not known. The V and J genes are TRBV27 and TRBJ2-7; 7 positions agree with TRBD2. Material for sequencing was PBMCs or a T cell subset sorted from them (not recorded which). CDR3 residues: CASSPRSSGYYEQYF. CDR3 DNA sequence: TGTGCCAGCAGTCCCAGATCTAGCGGATATTACGAGCAGTACTTC.